The entry below describes one TCR beta chain. Its antigen is not known. Amplification of TCR beta CDR3 regions used RNA as the template. First-round RT-PCR targeting the TCR CDR3 was performed with the HTBI primer set. Each CDR3 protein is one row after TCRdb ran MiXCR on the multiplex PCR reads. The sample holds about 840,000 distinct CDR3 sequences, 35% to 40% seen once. Based on clinical symptoms, serum thyroxine and TRAb, thyroid ultrasound and orbital computed tomography, diagnoses were reached. The CDR3 runs to 15 residues. Trimming took off 0 bases at V and 4 bases at J, with 10 bases between the two ends. Germline V gene lookup returns CDR1 SGHRS and CDR2 YFSETQ. This sample stems from a study of T cells in Graves' hyperthyroidism and ophthalmopathy. Study findings and constraints: Ophthalmopathy was told apart from stable hyperthyroidism by a 13 V-J model.

The chain is built from TRBV5-1 and TRBJ1-4; tentative D call: TRBD1 (5 bases). Sequenced: blood. The TCR was taken from a man younger than 30 with Graves' hyperthyroidism. CDR3 bases: TGCGCCAGCAGCTTGGGACAGTCAAATAATGAAAAACTGTTTTTT. It specifies CASSLGQSNNEKLFF. Drawing the rest from reference TRBV5-1 and TRBJ1-4, the complete variable domain is KAGVTQTPRYLIKTRGQQVTLSCSPISGHRSVSWYQQTPGQGLQFLFEYFSETQRNKGNFPGRFSGRQFSNSRSEMNVSTLELGDSALYLCASSLGQSNNEKLFFGSGTQLSVL.